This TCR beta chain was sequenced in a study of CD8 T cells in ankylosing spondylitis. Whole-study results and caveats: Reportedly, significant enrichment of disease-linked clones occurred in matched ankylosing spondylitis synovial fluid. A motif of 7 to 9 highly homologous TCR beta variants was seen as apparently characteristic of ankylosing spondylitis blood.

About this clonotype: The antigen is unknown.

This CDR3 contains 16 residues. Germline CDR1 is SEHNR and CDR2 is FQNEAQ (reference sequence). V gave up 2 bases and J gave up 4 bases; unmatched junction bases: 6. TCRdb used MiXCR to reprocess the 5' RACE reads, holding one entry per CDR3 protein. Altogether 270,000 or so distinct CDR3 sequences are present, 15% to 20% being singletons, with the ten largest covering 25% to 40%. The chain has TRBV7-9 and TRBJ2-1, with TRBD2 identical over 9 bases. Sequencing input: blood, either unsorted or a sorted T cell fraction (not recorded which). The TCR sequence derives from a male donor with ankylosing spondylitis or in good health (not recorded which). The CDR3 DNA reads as TGTGCCAGCAGCTTACCCGAGCGGGAGGAGTACAATGAGCAGTTCTTC. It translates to CASSLPEREEYNEQFF.